This T cell receptor beta chain was documented in a study of T cells in localized non-small cell lung cancer. The repertoire was sequenced with immunoSEQ multiplex PCR; TCRdb's copy has only in-frame clones and lacks some. The sample shows 2,000 to 2,500 clones, roughly 29% of them seen only once. The clonotype comes from an older male donor with stage I squamous cell lung carcinoma. The sequences come from normal lung tissue next to the tumor, collected before any cancer treatment.

The CDR3 DNA reads TGTGCCAGCAGCCGCGAGAGGGGATGGGACGAAAAACTGTTTTTT. Translated: CASSRERGWDEKLFF. The V gene is TRBV11-3, the J gene TRBJ1-4; TRBD1 is a possible D gene (5 bases). The CDR3 has 15 residues. CDR1 SGHNT and CDR2 YENEEA come from the germline V gene. Trimming removed 5 bases at V and 8 bases at J, with 18 bases between.